The 8 T cell receptor beta chains listed next were all sequenced from one sample in a study of blood T cell repertoires in COVID-19. Some clones are missing from TCRdb's copy, which holds only in-frame ones; the method was immunoSEQ multiplex PCR. The profile shows 200,000 to 250,000 clones, about 80% of them singletons. The specimen was PBMCs or T cells enriched from blood (not recorded which). All receptors come from a woman aged 50 to 65 who had been exposed to COVID-19.

Remarks on this clone: The germline gene is not matched at one end of the junction; a read error may be the cause. This chain uses TRBV11-2 with TRBJ2-4; 7 bases fit TRBD1. Germline CDR1 is SGHAT and CDR2 is FQNNGV. The CDR3 loop spans 13 amino acids. In nucleotides, the CDR3 is TGTGCCAGCAGCTCAACCTTAACAGGGGAATTGGACTTC. This sequence encodes CASSSTLTGELDF. The full variable domain, completed using reference TRBV11-2 and TRBJ2-4, is EAGVAQSPRYKIIEKRQSVAFWCNPISGHATLYWYQQILGQGPKLLIQFQNNGVVDDSQLPKDRFSAERLKGVDSTLKIQPAKLEDSAVYLCASSSTLTGELDFGAGTRLSVL.

This clone was detected only a few times. The rearrangement uses TRBV21-1 and TRBJ2-2; the D call in the table, TRBD1, was not verified against the DNA. TRBV21-1 is classified as a pseudogene. The CDR3 runs 18 residues. The CDR3 here is CASSKGPLQSLSTGELFF. DNA for the CDR3: TGTGCCAGCAGCAAAGGGCCCTTACAGAGCCTTTCCACCGGGGAGCTGTTTTTT.

This clone appeared a single time. The chain is built from TRBV6-5 and TRBJ2-1, with D possibly being TRBD2 (5 bases). The CDR3 sequence is 14 residues long. Trimming took off 6 bases at V and 8 bases at J, with 17 bases between the two ends. Germline V gene lookup returns CDR1 MNHEY and CDR2 SVGAGI. CDR3 sequence reads: CASSRTLAPHEQFF. As DNA, the CDR3 is TGTGCCAGCAGCCGGACCCTAGCTCCGCATGAGCAGTTCTTC.

This rearrangement joins TRBV12-5 to TRBJ2-1; 8 bases agree with TRBD2. CDR1 and CDR2 from the germline V gene are LGHNT and FRNRAP. The CDR3 spans 17 residues. V lost 4 bases to trimming and J lost 4 bases; unmatched junction nucleotides: 12. CDR3 amino acids: CASGSGGLAGRYNEQFF. The CDR3 coding sequence is TGTGCTAGTGGTTCTGGGGGGCTAGCGGGCAGATACAATGAGCAGTTCTTC. Drawing the rest from reference TRBV12-5 and TRBJ2-1, the complete variable domain is DARVTQTPRHKVTEMGQEVTMRCQPILGHNTVFWYRQTMMQGLELLAYFRNRAPLDDSGMPKDRFSAEMPDATLATLKIQPSEPRDSAVYFCASGSGGLAGRYNEQFFGPGTRLTVL.

This clone has more than one count but fewer than ten. CDR3 sequence: CASSLGQAGYTF. CDR3 sequence (DNA): TGTGCCAGCAGCTTAGGACAGGCTGGCTACACCTTC. J is TRBJ1-2 and V is TRBV5-4; 7 positions match TRBD1. Unmatched junction bases numbered 2, after V lost 2 bases and J lost 7 bases. The CDR3 spans 12 residues. In germline, CDR1 is SGHNT, CDR2 YYREEE (reference sequence).

This clone was found a few times. This chain connects TRBV7-9 to TRBJ1-1; a weak D match, TRBD1 (5 bases). The CDR3 is 15 residues long. Deletions cut 0 bases from V and 2 bases from J, with 10 bases between. Per the germline V gene, CDR1 is SEHNR and CDR2 is FQNEAQ (reference sequence). The CDR3 nucleotides read TGTGCCAGCAGCTTAGCTGCGGGGGACAACACTGAAGCTTTCTTT. Protein sequence: CASSLAAGDNTEAFF.

The chain links TRBV3-1 (or the pseudogene TRBV3-2) to TRBJ1-4; D not resolved. This CDR3 is 12 amino acids long. Germline values: CDR1 LGHDT, CDR2 YNNKEL (reference sequence). V gave up 5 bases and J gave up 7 bases, with 8 bases separating them. The CDR3 DNA reads TGTGCCAGCAGCTCCGATAGTGAAAAACTGTTTTTT. This translates into CASSSDSEKLFF.

The V call is TRBV24-1, the J call TRBJ1-1; TRBD1 might be the D (6 bases). This CDR3 has 13 residues. Between the trimmed V and J ends, which lost 5 bases and 4 bases, there was a span of 10 bases. From germline, CDR1 is KGHDR and CDR2 SFDVKD. The CDR3 loop is CATSAGGFTEAFF. As DNA, the CDR3 is TGTGCCACCAGTGCGGGGGGCTTCACTGAAGCTTTCTTT.